This TCR beta chain originates from a study of cytomegalovirus exposure and HLA in healthy donors. The length of the CDR3 is 14 residues. Trimming left V 4 bases short and J 8 bases short, with 16 bases between. The germline CDR1 and CDR2 sequences are SGDLS and YYNGEE. PCR primers comprised 60 Vbeta and 13 Jbeta primers. Only in-frame clones appear in the TCRdb table, and some are missing; sequencing was by immunoSEQ multiplex PCR. This repertoire shows about 98,000 clones, 74% found once; its top ten account for less than 2%. Source material: PBMCs. V and J are TRBV9 and TRBJ1-5; D might be TRBD1 (6 bases). This sequence was found in a male donor in good health and CMV-seronegative. CDR3 DNA sequence: TGTGCCAGCAGCCGAACCCAGGGGCGGAAGCCCCAGCATTTT. It yields the protein CASSRTQGRKPQHF. Together with reference TRBV9 and TRBJ1-5, the CDR3 gives the full variable domain: DSGVTQTPKHLITATGQRVTLRCSPRSGDLSVYWYQQSLDQGLQFLIQYYNGEERAKGNILERFSAQQFPDLHSELNLSSLELGDSALYFCASSRTQGRKPQHFGDGTRLSIL.